This T cell receptor beta chain was identified in a study of CD4 T cells in relation to SARS-CoV-2 and coronaviruses. About the study: TCR beta CDR3s were sequenced after roughly nine-day antigen culture of PBMCs.

Concerning this clone: Its antigen is undetermined.

CD4+ T cells from unexposed donors were obtained before the COVID-19 pandemic (2011-2018). After approximately ten days of culture, CD4+ T cells were isolated. Cells permitting, SARS-CoV-2 S/N and four cold-coronavirus spikes were tested on unexposed-donor CD4+ T cells. CDR1 is MDHEN and CDR2 is SYDVKM in the germline V gene. The CDR3 is 14 residues long. V was cut by 2 bases and J by 8 bases, with 15 bases left in between. General observations from the study: SARS-CoV-2-driven expansion was significantly weaker in crossreactive than monoreactive clones.

This table comes from immunoSEQ multiplex PCR, and its TCRdb copy is limited to in-frame clones, with some not included. The table includes about 25,000 clones, about 80% detected once. V usage is TRBV28 and J usage is TRBJ1-2; the D is unclear. The sequence came from a human donor in good health. The sequencing input was CD4+ T cells from PBMCs, cultured in vitro. CDR3 in DNA: TGTGCCAGCAGTTTACCGGGGTCGGGGTACGGCTACACCTTC. Protein sequence: CASSLPGSGYGYTF.